These 25 T cell receptor beta chains came from one sample sequenced in a study of cytomegalovirus exposure and HLA in healthy donors. PCR was performed using 60 Vbeta and 13 Jbeta primers. TCRdb keeps only in-frame clones here, not all; method: immunoSEQ multiplex PCR. The table includes 150,000 to 200,000 clones, roughly 80% detected once. Specimen: PBMCs. The receptors originated from a female donor in good health and CMV-seronegative.

This clone appeared once. This sequence joins TRBV7-9 and TRBJ1-2; 9 nucleotides match TRBD1. The J segment lost 0 bases and the V segment lost 2 bases, leaving 1 base of the junction unmatched. In germline, CDR1 is SEHNR, CDR2 FQNEAQ (reference sequence). The CDR3 extends over 15 amino acids. The CDR3 coding sequence is TGTGCCAGCAGCTTATGGGACAGGGCTAACTATGGCTACACCTTC. Its protein product is CASSLWDRANYGYTF.

J is TRBJ1-5 and V is TRBV19; 7 nucleotides line up with TRBD1. This CDR3 has 18 amino acids. J was trimmed by 7 bases and V by 2 bases; bases with no gene match: 17. Germline assignment: CDR1 LNHDA and CDR2 SQIVND (reference sequence). CDR3 DNA: TGTGCCAGTAGTATAAATCACGAAAGGCAGGGGGTTGGCCAGCCCCAGCATTTT. Translation gives CASSINHERQGVGQPQHF. Complete variable domain (other parts from reference TRBV19 and TRBJ1-5): DGGITQSPKYLFRKEGQNVTLSCEQNLNHDAMYWYRQDPGQGLRLIYYSQIVNDFQKGDIAEGYSVSREKKESFPLTVTSAQKNPTAFYLCASSINHERQGVGQPQHFGDGTRLSIL.

This chain uses TRBV20-1 with TRBJ2-1; D uncertain. This CDR3 contains 10 residues. Trimming took 6 bases from V and 10 from J, leaving 10 bases between them. The germline gives CDR1 DFQATT, CDR2 SNEGSKA (reference sequence). Here the CDR3 DNA reads TGCAGTGCCCTAAACCGGGAGCAGTTCTTC. Translation gives CSALNREQFF.

This clone was seen only a few times. This sequence joins TRBV5-6 and TRBJ2-7, with TRBD2 identical over 13 bases. CDR1 and CDR2 from the germline V gene are SGHDT and YYEEEE. V trimming: 0 bases; J trimming: 4 bases; junction bases outside the gene matches: 7. The CDR3 runs to 17 residues. CDR3 DNA: TGTGCCAGCAGCTTGGCCAGGAGACTAGCGGGGGGTTACGAGCAGTACTTC. Translation gives CASSLARRLAGGYEQYF.

The chain is built from TRBV28 and TRBJ2-7; 7 nucleotides agree with TRBD1. The junction had 6 bases not matched to a gene; V was cut back by 7 bases and J by 3 bases. This CDR3 comprises 13 residues. Germline-derived CDR1 and CDR2 are MDHEN and SYDVKM. The CDR3 here is CASNRDRNYEQYF. The CDR3 nucleotides are TGTGCCAGCAACCGGGACAGAAACTACGAGCAGTACTTC.

The chain combines TRBV28 with TRBJ1-1; D remains ambiguous. Germline CDR1 and CDR2: MDHEN and SYDVKM. V was pared by 3 bases and J by 1 base, with 12 bases between. CDR3 size: 15 residues. CDR3 DNA sequence: TGTGCCAGCAGTTTCGCGGGGAGCCAGAACACTGAAGCTTTCTTT. The encoded protein is CASSFAGSQNTEAFF.

J is TRBJ1-2 and V is TRBV9, with TRBD1 matching 9 bases. Per the germline V gene, CDR1 is SGDLS and CDR2 is YYNGEE. The CDR3 totals 15 residues. V shed 3 bases, J shed 6 bases, and the junction held 9 bases outside the gene matches. The CDR3 DNA reads as TGTGCCAGCAGCGCTTCTCCCCGGGACAGGGATGGCTACACCTTC. As protein: CASSASPRDRDGYTF.

The V call is TRBV19, the J call TRBJ2-6; a possible D gene is TRBD2 (6 bases). This CDR3 contains 20 residues. The V and J ends lost 3 bases and 0 bases respectively, with 21 bases between them. Germline-derived CDR1 and CDR2 are LNHDA and SQIVND (reference sequence). CDR3 in amino acids: CASSIKILRDGSSGANVLTF. CDR3 bases: TGTGCCAGTAGTATTAAAATCCTCCGGGACGGGAGCTCTGGGGCCAACGTCCTGACTTTC.

The chain joins TRBV10-3 to TRBJ2-3, with 15 bases matching TRBD2. V trimming: 10 bases; J trimming: 7 bases; junction bases outside the gene matches: 9. CDR1 ENHRY and CDR2 SYGVKD come from the germline V gene. This CDR3 is built from 15 residues. The CDR3 sequence is CATSTGTSGRNTQYF. CDR3 nucleotide sequence: TGTGCCACCTCGACCGGGACTAGCGGGAGGAATACGCAGTATTTT.

The J gene is TRBJ1-1, the V gene TRBV29-1; D is perhaps TRBD1 (6 bases). Germline lookup yields CDR1 SQVTM and CDR2 ANQGSEA. The CDR3 is made up of 13 amino acids. V dropped 6 bases and J dropped 6 bases, with 17 bases sitting between them. CDR3 residues: CSVATGYDAEAFF. CDR3 nucleotides: TGCAGCGTCGCTACAGGGTATGACGCTGAAGCTTTCTTT.

This clone has more than one count but fewer than ten. This chain uses TRBV9 with TRBJ1-4; tentative D call: TRBD1 (6 bases). Germline CDR1 is SGDLS and CDR2 is YYNGEE. The CDR3 length is 16 residues. Deletions cut 0 bases from V and 7 bases from J, with 16 bases between. The CDR3 sequence: CASSVDAGRGIEKLFF. The DNA of the CDR3 is TGTGCCAGCAGCGTAGACGCCGGCAGGGGAATTGAAAAACTGTTTTTT.

The chain recombines TRBV9 with TRBJ1-1, with D uncertain. The germline V gene has CDR1 SGDLS and CDR2 YYNGEE. This CDR3 has 15 residues. The V end was cut by 0 bases, the J end by 0 bases, with 9 bases between. CDR3 DNA sequence: TGTGCCAGCAGCGTAGAGGGAGGAATGAACACTGAAGCTTTCTTT. This translates into CASSVEGGMNTEAFF.

This clone appeared once. This rearrangement joins TRBV6-1 to TRBJ2-1, with D possibly being TRBD2 (6 bases). Germline V CDR1 and CDR2: MNHNS, SASEGT. There are 13 residues in the CDR3. Trimming took 4 bases from V and 8 from J, leaving 12 bases between them. CDR3: CASSVYWGDEQFF. CDR3 DNA sequence: TGTGCCAGCAGTGTCTACTGGGGGGATGAGCAGTTCTTC.

This chain uses TRBV18 with TRBJ1-6; the match to TRBD1 covers 8 bases. V shed 1 base and J 7 bases; nucleotides not matched to a gene: 6. This CDR3 has 16 residues. Germline CDR1 is KGHSH and CDR2 is LQKENI. The CDR3 loop reads CASSPQGQGPNSPLHF. The CDR3 bases are TGTGCCAGCTCACCACAAGGACAGGGCCCCAATTCACCCCTCCACTTT.

The V and J genes are TRBV7-9 and TRBJ2-1, with 8 bases identical to TRBD1. Germline loops: CDR1 SEHNR, CDR2 FQNEAQ (reference sequence). The CDR3 extends over 15 amino acids. With 0 bases clipped from V and 8 bases from J, the junction kept 6 bases outside the gene matches. The CDR3 loop is CASSLALDRGYEQFF. CDR3 sequence (DNA): TGTGCCAGCAGCTTAGCCCTAGACAGGGGCTATGAGCAGTTCTTC.

V gene TRBV13 combines with J gene TRBJ2-7, with D possibly being TRBD2 (5 bases). The CDR3 length is 15 residues. Germline V gene sequence: CDR1 PRHDT, CDR2 FYEKMQ (reference sequence). Trimming cost V 0 bases and J 3 bases, with 12 bases left between them. In DNA form, the CDR3 reads TGTGCCAGCAGCTTAGGGAGCGGTGGGATCTACGAGCAGTACTTC. Residues: CASSLGSGGIYEQYF.

The chain is built from TRBV19 and TRBJ2-7, with D possibly TRBD1 on 6 matching bases. V gave up 5 bases and J gave up 3 bases, with 11 bases separating them. The length of the CDR3 is 13 residues. The germline CDR1 and CDR2 sequences are LNHDA and SQIVND (reference sequence). CDR3 in amino acids: CASSPGAGYEQYF. Written as DNA, the CDR3 is TGTGCCAGTAGTCCAGGGGCCGGCTACGAGCAGTACTTC.

This clone was counted a single time. The chain combines TRBV18 with TRBJ1-5; D not resolved. CDR1 and CDR2 (germline): KGHSH, LQKENI. This CDR3 has 13 amino acids. V was shortened by 6 bases and J by 5 bases, with 11 bases between the two germline ends. In nucleotides, the CDR3 is TGTGCCAGCTCTCTCGAAGCGGATCAGCCCCAGCATTTT. It encodes CASSLEADQPQHF. Using reference TRBV18 and TRBJ1-5 for the parts outside the CDR3, the full variable domain is NAGVMQNPRHLVRRRGQEARLRCSPMKGHSHVYWYRQLPEEGLKFMVYLQKENIIDESGMPKERFSAEFPKEGPSILRIQQVVRGDSAAYFCASSLEADQPQHFGDGTRLSIL.

Here the CDR3 DNA reads TGTGCCATCAGTGCACCATCCGGGACAGGGGGGCACTCTGGAAACACCATATATTTT. Translating it yields CAISAPSGTGGHSGNTIYF. This chain uses TRBV10-3 with TRBJ1-3; 11 positions match TRBD1. The CDR3 has 19 amino acids. In germline, CDR1 is ENHRY, CDR2 SYGVKD. The V segment lost 4 bases and the J segment 0 bases; nucleotides outside the gene matches: 11.

This clone was seen once. The rearrangement links TRBV5-1 to TRBJ2-2, with a tentative D call TRBD1 (6 bases). CDR3 size: 14 residues. CDR1 and CDR2 from the germline V gene are SGHRS and YFSETQ. The V end lost 0 bases, the J end lost 3 bases, and 6 bases lay between the germline ends. This CDR3 is CASSLAGDTGELFF. For the CDR3, the DNA is TGCGCCAGCAGCTTGGCAGGGGACACCGGGGAGCTGTTTTTT.

This chain connects TRBV7-9 to TRBJ2-3; 7 bases match TRBD2. The CDR3 totals 15 residues. J was trimmed by 2 bases and V by 5 bases; bases with no gene match: 7. CDR1 and CDR2 from the germline V gene are SEHNR and FQNEAQ (reference sequence). The CDR3 region has the DNA TGTGCCAGCAGCCCCAAAGGACTAGACACAGATACGCAGTATTTT. It encodes CASSPKGLDTDTQYF.

The chain couples TRBV7-2 to TRBJ2-1; 10 positions match TRBD1. The V and J ends lost 1 base and 7 bases, in that order; junction bases with no gene match: 13. CDR1 is SGHTA and CDR2 is FQGNSA in the germline V gene. This CDR3 comprises 18 residues. Here the CDR3 DNA reads TGTGCCAGCAGCTTAGGGGCCCCCGGGACAGGGGCTTGGAATGAGCAGTTCTTC. Amino acid sequence: CASSLGAPGTGAWNEQFF.

The CDR3 protein is CASSPDPPGIYGNTIYF. In DNA, the CDR3 is TGTGCCAGCAGCCCAGACCCCCCAGGGATTTACGGAAACACCATATATTTT. The genes are TRBV11-2 and TRBJ1-3; tentatively, D is TRBD1 (5 bases). Per germline, CDR1 SGHAT and CDR2 FQNNGV. With 5 bases removed from V and 4 bases from J, the gap between germline ends came to 21 bases. The CDR3 is made up of 17 amino acids.

This chain links TRBV28 with TRBJ1-4; 9 bases are a match to TRBD1. CDR3 length: 14 residues. Germline V gene sequence: CDR1 MDHEN, CDR2 SYDVKM. J lost 5 bases, V lost 6 bases, and 4 bases had no gene match. CDR3 DNA sequence: TGTGCCAGCAGCCCGGACAGGGGAAATGAAAAACTGTTTTTT. This gives the protein CASSPDRGNEKLFF.

This chain uses TRBV7-2 with TRBJ1-1; the match to TRBD1 covers 8 bases. The CDR3 is made up of 14 amino acids. Per germline, CDR1 SGHTA and CDR2 FQGNSA. V shed 10 bases, J shed 1 base, and the junction held 8 bases outside the gene matches. DNA for the CDR3: TGTGCCACGGACAGGGATATATGGAACACTGAAGCTTTCTTT. It is translated as CATDRDIWNTEAFF.